This T cell receptor beta chain was documented in a study of T cell repertoires in cytomegalovirus infection. TCRdb re-derived calls from the reads in MiXCR, one entry per CDR3 protein. The sample records around 450,000 distinct CDR3 sequences, around 11% being singletons. This clonotype was seen repeatedly, ten times or more. This CDR3 is 14 amino acids long. V was pared by 6 bases and J by 4 bases, with 15 bases between. This chain joins TRBV12-3 or TRBV12-4 and TRBJ1-1; D is perhaps TRBD1 (5 bases). This TCR was sampled from a human donor in good health (CMV status not recorded). Some clones in this sample may be carry-over from other donors' samples. The source material was PBMCs. The CDR3 is CASSRSGGSTEAFF. In nucleotides, the CDR3 is TGTGCCAGCAGCCGGTCGGGGGGAAGCACTGAAGCTTTCTTT.